This is a list of T cell receptor beta chains from one sample in a study of persistence of HIV-infected CD4 T cells. Their antigens are not known. The protocol was immunoSEQ multiplex PCR, while the TCRdb copy is restricted to in-frame clones and leaves out a portion. The sample includes roughly 43,000 clones, roughly nine tenths of them seen just once. The sequenced sample was CD4+ T cells sorted from PBMCs after approximately 19-hour stimulation, obtained from a patient who received antiretroviral therapy. The receptors stem from an adult man with HIV who was CMV-seropositive. Both conserved end residues are trimmed from each CDR3.

J gene,V gene,CDR3 protein
TRBJ2-7,TRBV2,ASRWGGSLYEQY
TRBJ2-4,TRBV27,ASSFGTGTIQY
TRBJ1-1,TRBV19,ASSIRRTEAF
TRBJ2-1,TRBV9,ASSDRTGDLFNEQF
TRBJ2-7,TRBV5-1,ASSLGGAVASYEQY
TRBJ2-7,TRBV6-6,ASSRLGGQGTYEQY
TRBJ1-5,TRBV6-5,ASGAGGKDQPQH
TRBJ1-4,TRBV19,ASSTDGATNEKLF
TRBJ1-1,TRBV12-3/TRBV12-4,ASSPGANTEAF
TRBJ1-5,TRBV19,ASSIPHRAGNQPQH
TRBJ2-7,TRBV27,ASSLRQGAPYEQY
TRBJ2-7,TRBV6-6,ASSYGGREQY
TRBJ1-1,TRBV5-1,ASSSTGGNTEAF
TRBJ2-2,TRBV27,ASSPLKSNTGELF
TRBJ1-4,TRBV6-5,ASSYSGQGGEKLF
TRBJ1-3,TRBV10-1,ASSESTGSGNTIY
TRBJ1-2,TRBV3-1/TRBV3-2,ASSQARTGFFYGYT
TRBJ1-1,TRBV4-1,ASSPPGWGSTEAF
TRBJ1-5,TRBV19,ASSSPGQGQNQPQH
TRBJ2-1,TRBV6-1,ASSEARHNEQF
TRBJ2-7,TRBV4-1,ASSQYSHDAYEQY
TRBJ2-3,TRBV11-2,ASSLRLRRSGGLTDTQY
TRBJ2-1,TRBV2,ASSLGRGGPNEQF
TRBJ1-1,TRBV6-5,ASSLATGNLGTEAF
TRBJ2-1,TRBV2,ASSEDRDNEQF
TRBJ1-5,TRBV20-1,SASPWDRGSNQPQH
TRBJ2-7,TRBV7-8,ASSLEENYEQY
TRBJ2-1,TRBV11-2,ASSPSGVIAGVTYNEQF
TRBJ2-1,TRBV12-5,ASGSRTGGSSYNEQF
TRBJ2-7,TRBV6-5,ASSYGGGRGWEQY
TRBJ2-7,TRBV7-2,ASSGRDRGSYEQY
TRBJ1-1,TRBV4-1,ASSQDPQGSYTEAF
TRBJ2-2,TRBV24-1,ATSDPTGQGAGTGELF
TRBJ2-1,TRBV4-1,ASSQGASGGLNNEQF
TRBJ1-2,TRBV24-1,ATSDATTASYGYT
TRBJ2-6,TRBV30,ACRGSSGANVLT
TRBJ1-5,TRBV23-1,ASSRSGGAHQPQH
TRBJ2-3,TRBV19,ASSIRRQPPLDTDTQY
TRBJ2-6,TRBV13,ASSLRLGGDSNVLT
TRBJ2-4,TRBV4-1,ASSPTGTGSNIQY
TRBJ2-1,TRBV18,ASSSGGTGGNNEQF
TRBJ1-1,TRBV7-6,ASSLLPRSNTEAF
TRBJ1-5,TRBV30,AWSQTGVQPQH
TRBJ1-3,TRBV6-6,ASSPSDRAGNTIY
TRBJ2-7,TRBV7-8,ASSFEATTVLFSYEQY
TRBJ2-2,TRBV6-6,ASSPQTSGYNTGELF
TRBJ2-2,TRBV27,ASSLNLRGGGGELF
TRBJ2-3,TRBV5-1,ASSLDLVRGTDTQY
TRBJ1-1,TRBV6-6,ASEGNTEAF
TRBJ2-6,TRBV7-7,ASSSGQGAGANVLT
TRBJ2-7,TRBV4-1,ASSQAAEGSYEQY
TRBJ2-1,TRBV19,ASRPGTGDYNEQF